Below, 3 T cell receptor beta chains from the same sample are listed, as sequenced in a study of T cells in Graves' hyperthyroidism and ophthalmopathy. The TCR beta CDR3 regions underwent amplification using RNA transcripts as the source. The TCR CDR3 first-round RT-PCR relied on the HTBI primer set. TCRdb called the multiplex PCR reads again in MiXCR, with one record for every CDR3 protein. The repertoire holds 640,000 or so distinct CDR3 sequences, with 14% to 15% as singletons. Source material: blood. The receptors come from a middle-aged woman with Graves' ophthalmopathy.

The chain couples TRBV7-2 to TRBJ1-2, with D perhaps matching TRBD1 (5 bases). The CDR3 length is 16 residues. With 1 base removed from V and 3 bases from J, the gap between germline ends came to 15 bases. The germline gives CDR1 SGHTA, CDR2 FQGNSA. The CDR3 region is CASSLGLGSGDYGYTF. The CDR3, as DNA: TGTGCCAGCAGCTTAGGGCTGGGGTCGGGGGACTATGGCTACACCTTC.

This rearrangement joins TRBV4-1 to TRBJ2-5; no reliable D call. Germline V gene data show CDR1 as MGHRA and CDR2 as YSYEKL. V dropped 3 bases and J dropped 5 bases, with 7 bases sitting between them. CDR3 length equals 12 residues. CDR3 DNA sequence: TGCGCCAGCAGCCAGCCCTGGGAGACCCAGTACTTC. Its protein is CASSQPWETQYF.

This clonotype was counted many times. The chain uses TRBV11-2 and TRBJ1-1, with D uncertain. The germline V gene has CDR1 SGHAT and CDR2 FQNNGV. With 4 bases removed from V and 4 bases from J, the gap between germline ends came to 13 bases. This CDR3 contains 14 residues. The CDR3 coding sequence is TGTGCCAGCAGCTCCCTATCAGGAGGCACTGAAGCTTTCTTT. Its translation: CASSSLSGGTEAFF.